These 21 T cell receptor beta chains share one sample of origin, sequenced in a study of Ad26.COV2.S vaccination and SARS-CoV-2 variants. The assay was immunoSEQ multiplex PCR, and TCRdb's table has in-frame clones only and misses some. This sample carries some 180,000 clones, roughly 89% of them seen once, and the ten largest clones take 5% to 7%. The material was peripheral blood, obtained after recovery from COVID-19. The receptors shown here come from a human donor who had recovered from COVID-19.

The chain has TRBV19 and TRBJ1-3, with 8 bases aligning to TRBD1. Germline CDR1 is LNHDA and CDR2 is SQIVND (reference sequence). CDR3 length equals 15 residues. The ends lost 5 bases at V and 3 bases at J; junction bases unmatched: 6. The CDR3 region is CASSPDREGGNTIYF. In nucleotides, the CDR3 is TGTGCCAGTAGTCCGGACAGGGAAGGTGGAAACACCATATATTTT.

The gene calls are TRBV7-3 and TRBJ1-6, with TRBD1 matching 9 bases. CDR1 is SGHTA and CDR2 is FQGTGA in the germline V gene. Trimming at V came to 1 base and at J to 9 bases, leaving 19 bases not matched to a gene. The CDR3 has 20 amino acids. Here the CDR3 DNA reads TGTGCCAGCAGCTTAAGGGGGCCGGGACAGGGCACCCCCTCTGCTTCACCCCTCCACTTT. Encoded protein: CASSLRGPGQGTPSASPLHF.

J is TRBJ2-5 and V is TRBV2; D uncertain. Germline V CDR1 and CDR2: SNHLY, FYNNEI. This CDR3 spans 16 amino acids. V was clipped by 1 base and J by 4 bases, with 16 bases between them. In nucleotides, the CDR3 is TGTGCCAGCAGTGAAGGTGACCTCGCCTTTCGAGAGACCCAGTACTTC. It translates to CASSEGDLAFRETQYF.

This rearrangement joins TRBV19 to TRBJ2-5, with TRBD2 identical over 11 bases. With 5 bases clipped from V and 5 bases from J, the junction kept 10 bases outside the gene matches. The length of the CDR3 is 16 residues. Germline V gene sequence: CDR1 LNHDA, CDR2 SQIVND (reference sequence). The CDR3 DNA is TGTGCCAGTAGTCCACTTAGCGGGAGGGCCGATGAGACCCAGTACTTC. Translation: CASSPLSGRADETQYF. The entire variable domain, with the rest obtained from reference TRBV19 and TRBJ2-5, is as follows: DGGITQSPKYLFRKEGQNVTLSCEQNLNHDAMYWYRQDPGQGLRLIYYSQIVNDFQKGDIAEGYSVSREKKESFPLTVTSAQKNPTAFYLCASSPLSGRADETQYFGPGTRLLVL.

V and J are TRBV5-1 and TRBJ1-3, with TRBD1 matching 8 bases. Germline V gene sequence: CDR1 SGHRS, CDR2 YFSETQ. The CDR3 loop spans 16 amino acids. The V gene end was trimmed by 2 bases and the J gene end by 1 base; junction bases not matched to a gene: 5. CDR3 nucleotide sequence: TGCGCCAGCAGCTTTGGACAGGGATCATCTGGAAACACCATATATTTT. Protein product: CASSFGQGSSGNTIYF.

The rearrangement links TRBV2 to TRBJ1-6, with D maybe TRBD1 (5 bases). The CDR3 extends over 14 amino acids. Germline-derived CDR1 and CDR2 are SNHLY and FYNNEI. V was trimmed by 3 bases and J by 7 bases, leaving 10 bases between them. DNA of the CDR3: TGTGCCAGCAGTGACGGGGGATTAAATTCACCCCTCCACTTT. Its translation is CASSDGGLNSPLHF.

V gene TRBV5-4 combines with J gene TRBJ2-2; tentatively, D is TRBD1 (5 bases). The ends were cut back, 4 bases at V and 4 bases at J, with 11 bases in the middle. Germline assignment: CDR1 SGHNT and CDR2 YYREEE (reference sequence). The CDR3 contains 14 residues. CDR3 sequence reads: CASSRQGSTGELFF. The CDR3 DNA reads TGTGCCAGCAGCCGGCAGGGAAGCACCGGGGAGCTGTTTTTT.

The chain couples TRBV13 to TRBJ2-7, with 7 nucleotides matching TRBD1. CDR1 and CDR2 from the germline V gene are PRHDT and FYEKMQ (reference sequence). The J segment lost 0 bases and the V segment lost 0 bases, leaving 2 bases of the junction unmatched. The CDR3 contains 15 residues. CDR3 in DNA: TGTGCCAGCAGCTTAGGACAGGGGCACTCCTACGAGCAGTACTTC. Amino acids: CASSLGQGHSYEQYF.

This clone appeared a few times. The rearrangement uses TRBV6-5 and TRBJ1-2; D remains ambiguous. Trimming removed 6 bases from V and 11 bases from J, with 13 bases in between. This CDR3 is built from 11 residues. Germline V lookup: CDR1 MNHEY, CDR2 SVGAGI. The CDR3 spells CASRNNRGYTF. CDR3 coding DNA: TGTGCCAGCAGGAACAACCGAGGGTACACCTTC.

The chain links TRBV7-3 to TRBJ2-1; possible D gene TRBD1, 5 bases. Germline CDR1 is SGHTA and CDR2 is FQGTGA. Trimming pared 6 bases from V and 2 bases from J, leaving 14 bases between. The CDR3 sequence is 15 residues long. The CDR3, as DNA: TGTGCCAGCAGACCAACAGGCCAAGCCTACAATGAGCAGTTCTTC. It translates to CASRPTGQAYNEQFF.

This clone has a single count. The chain has TRBV7-3 and TRBJ2-3, with D possibly TRBD1 on 5 matching bases. The CDR3 sequence is 16 residues long. V gave up 2 bases and J gave up 2 bases, with 14 bases separating them. The V gene's germline CDR1 is SGHTA and CDR2 FQGTGA. The CDR3 region is CASSLGATRNTDTQYF. For the CDR3, the DNA is TGTGCCAGCAGCTTAGGGGCCACGCGAAACACAGATACGCAGTATTTT.

This rearrangement joins TRBV5-4 to TRBJ1-4, with D perhaps matching TRBD1 (5 bases). The V end was cut by 2 bases, the J end by 7 bases, with 12 bases between. CDR3 length: 14 amino acids. Germline CDR1 and CDR2: SGHNT and YYREEE (reference sequence). In nucleotides, the CDR3 is TGTGCCAGCAGCTTACGGGGGGGAGGTGAAAAACTGTTTTTT. Residues: CASSLRGGGEKLFF.

The chain carries TRBV16 and TRBJ2-1; 8 bases map to TRBD2. Germline values: CDR1 KGHSY, CDR2 FQNENV. V lost 0 bases, J lost 4 bases, and 5 bases stayed unmatched. The CDR3 extends over 16 amino acids. DNA of the CDR3: TGTGCCAGCAGCCAATCAACGGGGGGGAATTACAATGAGCAGTTCTTC. Translating gives CASSQSTGGNYNEQFF.

This rearrangement joins TRBV5-1 to TRBJ1-2; D is unclear. Per germline, CDR1 SGHRS and CDR2 YFSETQ. This CDR3 comprises 15 residues. V lost 0 bases, J lost 4 bases, and 13 bases lay in between. Here the CDR3 reads CASSLEARTGYGYTF. The CDR3 DNA reads TGCGCCAGCAGCTTGGAGGCACGGACGGGCTATGGCTACACCTTC.

The gene calls are TRBV7-9 and TRBJ1-4; no clear D. V lost 5 bases and J 8 bases, leaving 9 bases between the germline ends. Germline V gene sequence: CDR1 SEHNR, CDR2 FQNEAQ (reference sequence). CDR3 length equals 12 residues. CDR3 protein: CASSPRSEKLFF. Here the CDR3 DNA reads TGTGCCAGCAGCCCCCGATCCGAAAAACTGTTTTTT. Variable domain in full (rest from reference TRBV7-9 and TRBJ1-4): DTGVSQNPRHKITKRGQNVTFRCDPISEHNRLYWYRQTLGQGPEFLTYFQNEAQLEKSRLLSDRFSAERPKGSFSTLEIQRTEQGDSAMYLCASSPRSEKLFFGSGTQLSVL.

The chain joins TRBV3-1 (or the pseudogene TRBV3-2) to TRBJ2-3; 8 nucleotides align to TRBD2. Germline V gene sequence: CDR1 LGHDT, CDR2 YNNKEL (reference sequence). Unmatched junction bases numbered 4, after V lost 4 bases and J lost 10 bases. The CDR3 is 12 amino acids. CDR3 sequence reads: CASSLAGLAQYF. In DNA, the CDR3 is TGTGCCAGCAGCCTAGCGGGATTGGCGCAGTATTTT.

The V call is TRBV7-3, the J call TRBJ2-3; TRBD2 aligns across 8 bases. V trimming: 4 bases; J trimming: 2 bases; junction bases outside the gene matches: 8. The CDR3 is 16 residues long. Germline V gene lookup returns CDR1 SGHTA and CDR2 FQGTGA. CDR3 bases: TGTGCCAGCAGCTCCGAGCGGGGGAGAGTCACAGATACGCAGTATTTT. Its translation is CASSSERGRVTDTQYF.

The V gene is TRBV2, the J gene TRBJ2-5, with D possibly being TRBD2 (5 bases). CDR3 length: 14 amino acids. Trimming removed 7 bases from V and 9 bases from J, with 21 bases in between. Germline lookup yields CDR1 SNHLY and CDR2 FYNNEI. The CDR3 DNA sequence: TGTGCCAGCACCAAAGGACTGGAGGATGGGCCCCAGTACTTC. Amino acids: CASTKGLEDGPQYF.

This clone was detected once. The chain uses TRBV12-3 or TRBV12-4 and TRBJ1-5; D might be TRBD1 (5 bases). The CDR3 is 13 amino acids. Trimming took 6 bases from V and 6 from J, leaving 12 bases between them. The CDR3 loop is CASSQSGGQPQHF. The CDR3 coding sequence is TGTGCCAGCAGCCAGTCGGGGGGTCAGCCCCAGCATTTT.

This chain links TRBV2 with TRBJ2-7; possibly TRBD2 for D (6 bases). Germline CDR1 and CDR2: SNHLY and FYNNEI. The germline V and J ends were trimmed by 6 bases and 2 bases, with 14 bases remaining between them. The CDR3 is 14 residues long. CDR3 nucleotide sequence: TGTGCCAGCAGCGTCCACGGGGGAACCTACGAGCAGTACTTC. It translates to CASSVHGGTYEQYF. The variable domain in full, with the rest retrieved from reference TRBV2 and TRBJ2-7, is EPEVTQTPSHQVTQMGQEVILRCVPISNHLYFYWYRQILGQKVEFLVSFYNNEISEKSEIFDDQFSVERPDGSNFTLKIRSTKLEDSAMYFCASSVHGGTYEQYFGPGTRLTVT.

The J gene is TRBJ2-7, the V gene TRBV24-1; D remains ambiguous. Germline V gives CDR1 KGHDR, CDR2 SFDVKD. There are 12 residues in the CDR3. Trimming took 5 bases from V and 3 from J, leaving 7 bases between them. CDR3 sequence: CATSATNYEQYF. CDR3 coding DNA: TGTGCCACCAGTGCGACGAACTACGAGCAGTACTTC.